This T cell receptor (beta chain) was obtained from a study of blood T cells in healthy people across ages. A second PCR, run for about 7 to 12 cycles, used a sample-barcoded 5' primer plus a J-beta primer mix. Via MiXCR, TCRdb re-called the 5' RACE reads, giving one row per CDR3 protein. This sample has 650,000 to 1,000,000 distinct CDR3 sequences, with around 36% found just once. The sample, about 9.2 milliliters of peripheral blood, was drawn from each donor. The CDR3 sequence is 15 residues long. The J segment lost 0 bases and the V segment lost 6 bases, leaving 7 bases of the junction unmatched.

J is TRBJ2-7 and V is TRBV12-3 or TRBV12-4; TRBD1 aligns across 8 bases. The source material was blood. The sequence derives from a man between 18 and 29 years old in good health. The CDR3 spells CASSFRQGSSYEQYF. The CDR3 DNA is TGTGCCAGCAGCTTCCGACAGGGGTCCTCCTACGAGCAGTACTTC.